Shown below are 16 T cell receptor beta chains from a single sample sequenced in a study of preoperative IRX-2 immunotherapy in early breast cancer. The treatment is: preoperative locoregional IRX-2 cytokine immunotherapy. This table comes from immunoSEQ multiplex PCR, and its TCRdb copy is limited to in-frame clones, with some not included. The sample gives 20,000 to 25,000 clones, 70% to 90% of which show up once; roughly 30% is in the top ten. The sequencing used tumor tissue, collected after IRX-2 immunotherapy. Source of these receptors: a human donor with breast cancer.

The rearrangement uses TRBV4-1 and TRBJ2-7; 10 nucleotides match TRBD1. CDR1 is MGHRA, CDR2 YSYEKL, per germline. The ends lost 1 base at V and 3 bases at J; junction bases unmatched: 6. This CDR3 region has 16 residues. CDR3 coding DNA: TGCGCCAGCAGCCAAGGGATGGACAGGGGGAACTACGAGCAGTACTTC. It encodes CASSQGMDRGNYEQYF.

This chain uses TRBV15 with TRBJ1-2, with unresolved D. The CDR3 covers 15 residues. Between the trimmed V and J ends, which lost 1 base and 5 bases, there was a span of 14 bases. Germline-derived CDR1 and CDR2 are LNHNV and YYDKDF (reference sequence). CDR3 loop: CATSRAPPTGYGYTF. CDR3 DNA: TGTGCCACCAGCAGAGCCCCCCCTACGGGGTATGGCTACACCTTC.

V gene TRBV2 combines with J gene TRBJ1-1; 7 bases are shared with TRBD1. CDR3 length: 14 amino acids. The V segment lost 2 bases and the J segment 3 bases; nucleotides outside the gene matches: 3. Germline CDR1 reads SNHLY; CDR2 reads FYNNEI. In nucleotides, the CDR3 is TGTGCCAGCAGTGAACAGGGGGGTCACACTGAAGCTTTCTTT. Amino acids: CASSEQGGHTEAFF.

This chain connects TRBV7-8 to TRBJ2-1; the D is unclear. The V gene lost 1 base and the J gene lost 1 base, with 8 bases spanning the gap. Germline V lookup: CDR1 SGHVS, CDR2 FQNEAQ. The CDR3 spans 15 residues. The chain's CDR3 is CASSLEGSSYNEQFF. The CDR3 nucleotides are TGTGCCAGCAGCTTAGAGGGCAGTTCCTACAATGAGCAGTTCTTC.

This clone has just one count. This chain connects TRBV11-1 to TRBJ2-1; D may be TRBD2 (5 bases). Germline-derived CDR1 and CDR2 are SGHAT and FQDESV (reference sequence). V dropped 5 bases and J dropped 0 bases, with 8 bases sitting between them. This CDR3 contains 14 residues. CDR3 sequence: CASSDGSSYNEQFF. The CDR3 region has the DNA TGTGCCAGCAGCGATGGGAGCTCCTACAATGAGCAGTTCTTC.

The V gene is TRBV9, the J gene TRBJ2-3, with D maybe TRBD2 (7 bases). The CDR3 covers 15 residues. Germline loops: CDR1 SGDLS, CDR2 YYNGEE. V was clipped by 2 bases and J by 6 bases, with 16 bases between them. This chain's CDR3 is CASSVGLGGRDTQYF. Here the CDR3 DNA reads TGTGCCAGCAGCGTGGGCCTGGGGGGGCGTGATACGCAGTATTTT.

This clone is a singleton in its sample. The chain couples TRBV9 to TRBJ1-1; D is ambiguous. Germline values: CDR1 SGDLS, CDR2 YYNGEE. V dropped 2 bases and J dropped 1 base, with 9 bases sitting between them. This CDR3 contains 14 residues. The CDR3 DNA reads as TGTGCCAGCAGCGTTAGAGGCGGGAACACTGAAGCTTTCTTT. This sequence encodes CASSVRGGNTEAFF. The full variable domain, in which reference TRBV9 and TRBJ1-1 provide the parts outside the CDR3, is DSGVTQTPKHLITATGQRVTLRCSPRSGDLSVYWYQQSLDQGLQFLIQYYNGEERAKGNILERFSAQQFPDLHSELNLSSLELGDSALYFCASSVRGGNTEAFFGQGTRLTVV.

The rearrangement uses TRBV5-1 and TRBJ2-4; D remains unclear. CDR3 length equals 14 residues. Germline assignment: CDR1 SGHRS and CDR2 YFSETQ. With 1 base removed from V and 0 bases from J, the gap between germline ends came to 5 bases. The CDR3 protein is CASSLSLAKNIQYF. CDR3 nucleotide sequence: TGCGCCAGCAGCTTGTCTTTAGCCAAAAACATTCAGTACTTC. Supplemented by reference TRBV5-1 and TRBJ2-4, the full variable domain reads KAGVTQTPRYLIKTRGQQVTLSCSPISGHRSVSWYQQTPGQGLQFLFEYFSETQRNKGNFPGRFSGRQFSNSRSEMNVSTLELGDSALYLCASSLSLAKNIQYFGAGTRLSVL.

The rearrangement uses TRBV2 and TRBJ2-5; maybe TRBD2 (5 bases). This CDR3 is 13 amino acids long. Per germline, CDR1 SNHLY and CDR2 FYNNEI. V was trimmed by 4 bases and J by 4 bases, leaving 10 bases between them. CDR3 in amino acids: CASSVEGGETQYF. The CDR3 DNA reads as TGTGCCAGCAGTGTCGAGGGCGGAGAGACCCAGTACTTC.

V usage is TRBV28 and J usage is TRBJ2-7; D is undetermined. Per the germline V gene, CDR1 is MDHEN and CDR2 is SYDVKM. Trimming removed 5 bases at V and 6 bases at J, with 14 bases between. CDR3 length: 13 residues. CDR3 sequence: CASSPPDRAEQYF. The CDR3 nucleotides are TGTGCCAGCAGTCCTCCGGATCGGGCCGAGCAGTACTTC.

Only one count was recorded for this clone. The chain has TRBV7-2 and TRBJ1-2; no firm D call. Germline assignment: CDR1 SGHTA and CDR2 FQGNSA. This CDR3 comprises 12 residues. Trimming pared 5 bases from V and 2 bases from J, leaving 6 bases between. CDR3 sequence (DNA): TGTGCCAGCAGCCCCAGAAACTATGGCTACACCTTC. Translated, it gives CASSPRNYGYTF.

The chain recombines TRBV18 with TRBJ2-7; the D gene is possibly TRBD1 (6 bases). The germline V gene encodes CDR1 KGHSH and CDR2 LQKENI. CDR3 length: 15 amino acids. V lost 0 bases and J lost 2, with 11 bases in between. CDR3 sequence (DNA): TGTGCCAGCTCACCACCGGGGACAAAGACCTACGAGCAGTACTTC. Translated: CASSPPGTKTYEQYF.

The chain has TRBV9 and TRBJ2-7; D remains unclear. CDR1 is SGDLS, CDR2 YYNGEE, per germline. V gave up 2 bases and J gave up 0 bases, with 9 bases separating them. The CDR3 is 14 residues long. The CDR3 loop is CASSVRVGSYEQYF. The DNA of the CDR3 is TGTGCCAGCAGCGTCCGGGTCGGCTCCTACGAGCAGTACTTC.

The rearrangement joins TRBV30 to TRBJ2-5; D is uncertain. CDR1 is GTSNPN and CDR2 is SVGIG in the germline V gene (reference sequence). The CDR3 loop spans 10 amino acids. CDR3 coding DNA: TGTCCTCACTTTACAGAGACCCAGTACTTC. Its protein is CPHFTETQYF.

This clone was seen a few times. The V and J genes are TRBV5-1 and TRBJ1-6; D is unclear. The CDR3 consists of 13 residues. Per the germline V gene, CDR1 is SGHRS and CDR2 is YFSETQ. Trimming left V 2 bases short and J 8 bases short, with 8 bases between. CDR3 in amino acids: CASSLEGDSPLHF. CDR3 sequence (DNA): TGCGCCAGCAGCTTAGAAGGTGATTCACCCCTCCACTTT.

The chain couples TRBV19 to TRBJ1-1; D is ambiguous. V shed 1 base and J shed 1 base, with 4 bases lying between them. In germline, CDR1 is LNHDA, CDR2 SQIVND (reference sequence). This CDR3 contains 13 residues. In nucleotides, the CDR3 is TGTGCCAGTAGTATAGGGGAGAACACTGAAGCTTTCTTT. It is translated as CASSIGENTEAFF.